This passage covers 4 T cell receptor beta chains from one sample sequenced in a study of beta chain features in type 1 diabetes. The study, taken as a whole, reports: TCRB CDR3s were moderately but significantly shorter in Type 1 diabetes patients in all four CD4+ subsets.

The authors reverse transcribed all of the isolated RNA, so sequencing captured expressed TCRB transcripts. The assay was immunoSEQ multiplex PCR, and TCRdb's table has in-frame clones only and misses some. The repertoire holds around 340,000 clones, around 9.7% seen once, with less than 1.2% in the top ten. The antigens of these receptors remain unknown. The sample was central memory CD4+ T cells from blood. All receptors come from a man aged 30-40 years with type 1 diabetes.

This clone was counted between two and nine times. The chain recombines TRBV18 with TRBJ2-5; a possible D gene is TRBD1 (5 bases). Germline V gene data show CDR1 as KGHSH and CDR2 as LQKENI. The CDR3 totals 14 residues. Trimming shortened V by 5 bases and J by 2 bases, and 12 bases separated the two germline ends. Written as DNA, the CDR3 is TGTGCCAGCTCAACTCGACAGACTCAAGAGACCCAGTACTTC. This gives the protein CASSTRQTQETQYF.

For this clone: The identical CDR3 is also encoded by other nucleotide sequences in the sample. V and J are TRBV29-1 and TRBJ1-1; D gene uncertain. The CDR3 sequence is 13 residues long. Trimming shortened V by 4 bases and J by 0 bases, and 9 bases separated the two germline ends. CDR1 and CDR2 from the germline V gene are SQVTM and ANQGSEA. CDR3 in DNA: TGCAGCGTTGGGCGAGGTTTGAACACTGAAGCTTTCTTT. It encodes CSVGRGLNTEAFF.

This clone was detected many times. The V and J genes are TRBV28 and TRBJ1-1, with 7 bases identical to TRBD1. After removal of 5 bases from V and 8 bases from J, the junction contained 8 bases not matched to a gene. The CDR3 extends over 13 amino acids. The V gene's germline CDR1 is MDHEN and CDR2 SYDVKM. The CDR3 DNA is TGTGCCAGCAGTGGTACAGGGGCCCACGAAGCTTTCTTT. Translation gives CASSGTGAHEAFF.

This clone has more than one count but fewer than ten. The chain couples TRBV6-5 to TRBJ1-1; D uncertain. The CDR3 extends over 11 amino acids. V lost 6 bases, J lost 5 bases, and 7 bases lay in between. CDR1 and CDR2 (germline): MNHEY, SVGAGI. The CDR3 bases are TGTGCCAGCAGCACCAGAACTGAAGCTTTCTTT. Amino acids: CASSTRTEAFF.